Listed below are T cell receptor beta chains from one sample, sequenced in a study of cytomegalovirus exposure and HLA in healthy donors. Generated by immunoSEQ multiplex PCR, the TCRdb table keeps only in-frame clones and is missing some. Found here are 100,000 or so clones, 76% of them singletons; the top ten hold approximately 3.6%. The sample comprised PBMCs. These receptors were obtained from a woman aged 45-59 years in good health and CMV-seropositive. CDR3s include the opening cysteine and the closing phenylalanine or tryptophan. D genes are given only for firm matches. Size is omitted from some rows. Given values are once, few, many or a class for expanded clones.

J: TRBJ1-5
size: -
D: -
V: TRBV30
DNA: TGTGCCTGGAGCTGGCGGGGGGGCAATCAGCCCCAGCATTTT
CDR3: CAWSWRGGNQPQHF

J: TRBJ1-1
size: once
D: -
V: TRBV7-9
DNA: TGTGCCAGCAGCCCCCCGCCCAGACAGGCGTCAAGGAAAACTGAAGCTTTCTTT
CDR3: CASSPPPRQASRKTEAFF

J: TRBJ2-7
size: -
D: -
V: TRBV5-6
DNA: TGTGCCAGCAGCTTTACAGGGTCCTCCGAGCAGTACTTC
CDR3: CASSFTGSSEQYF

J: TRBJ2-1
size: -
D: TRBD2
V: TRBV6-1
DNA: TGTGCCAGCACCGTATCGACTAGCAACAATGAGCAGTTCTTC
CDR3: CASTVSTSNNEQFF

J: TRBJ2-7
size: -
D: -
V: TRBV5-1
DNA: TGCGCCAGCAGCTTGTCCCCCCGGGCTAGCAACTACGAGCAGTACTTC
CDR3: CASSLSPRASNYEQYF

J: TRBJ1-1
size: -
D: -
V: TRBV15
DNA: TGTGCCACCAGAGCTGACAGACGCGGCACTGAGGCTTTCTTT
CDR3: CATRADRRGTEAFF

J: TRBJ2-1
size: -
D: -
V: TRBV10-3
DNA: TGTGCCATCAGCGACGAGGATGAGCAGTTCTTC
CDR3: CAISDEDEQFF

J: TRBJ1-5
size: -
D: -
V: TRBV9
DNA: TGTGCCAGCAGCAGGGCCGCCGAGGGCGTCTGGCCCCAGCATTTT
CDR3: CASSRAAEGVWPQHF

J: TRBJ2-5
size: -
D: -
V: TRBV7-9
DNA: TGTGCCAGCAGCCTAACGGTAGAGACCCAGTACTTC
CDR3: CASSLTVETQYF

J: TRBJ2-7
size: -
D: -
V: TRBV9
DNA: TGTGCCAGCAGCTTGGGGGGTAGCTCCTACGAGCAGTACTTC
CDR3: CASSLGGSSYEQYF

J: TRBJ1-2
size: few
D: TRBD1
V: TRBV5-1
DNA: TGCGCCAGCAGCTGGCTAGACAGGGGGCAATCTGGCTACACCTTC
CDR3: CASSWLDRGQSGYTF

J: TRBJ1-1
size: -
D: -
V: TRBV19
DNA: TGTGCCAGTAGTCTCACAGGGAACACTGAAGCTTTCTTT
CDR3: CASSLTGNTEAFF

J: TRBJ1-5
size: -
D: -
V: TRBV6-1
DNA: TGTGCCAGCAGTGAAGCGGACAGTCGCTATAGCAATCAGCCCCAGCATTTT
CDR3: CASSEADSRYSNQPQHF

J: TRBJ2-3
size: few
D: TRBD2
V: TRBV4-1
DNA: TGCGCCAGCAGCCAAGGCTCGGGAGGGCCAGATACGCAGTATTTT
CDR3: CASSQGSGGPDTQYF

J: TRBJ2-7
size: few
D: TRBD1
V: TRBV7-9
DNA: TGTGCCAGCAGCTCCGGACAGGGGCGCGAGCAGTACTTC
CDR3: CASSSGQGREQYF

J: TRBJ1-2
size: -
D: TRBD1
V: TRBV6-1
DNA: TGTGCCAGCAGTGAATACAGGGGGCACGGCTACACCTTC
CDR3: CASSEYRGHGYTF

J: TRBJ1-2
size: -
D: -
V: TRBV30
DNA: TGTGCCTGGAGCGTTGTGGCCTATGGCTACACCTTC
CDR3: CAWSVVAYGYTF